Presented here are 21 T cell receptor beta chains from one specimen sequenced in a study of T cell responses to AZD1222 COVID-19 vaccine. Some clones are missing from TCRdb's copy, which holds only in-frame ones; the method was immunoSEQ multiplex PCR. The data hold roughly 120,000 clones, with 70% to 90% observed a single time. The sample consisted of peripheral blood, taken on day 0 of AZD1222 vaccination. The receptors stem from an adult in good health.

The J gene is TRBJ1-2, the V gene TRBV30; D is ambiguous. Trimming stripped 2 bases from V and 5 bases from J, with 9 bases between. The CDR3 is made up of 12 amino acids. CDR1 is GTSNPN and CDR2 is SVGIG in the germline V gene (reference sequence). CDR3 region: CAWSLAPYGYTF. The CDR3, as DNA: TGTGCCTGGAGTCTAGCCCCATATGGCTACACCTTC.

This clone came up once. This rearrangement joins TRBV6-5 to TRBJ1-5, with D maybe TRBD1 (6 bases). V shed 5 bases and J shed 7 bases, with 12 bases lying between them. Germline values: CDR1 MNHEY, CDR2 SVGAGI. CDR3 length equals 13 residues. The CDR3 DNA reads TGTGCCAGCAGTATAGGGGGGGGCCAGCCCCAGCATTTT. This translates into CASSIGGGQPQHF.

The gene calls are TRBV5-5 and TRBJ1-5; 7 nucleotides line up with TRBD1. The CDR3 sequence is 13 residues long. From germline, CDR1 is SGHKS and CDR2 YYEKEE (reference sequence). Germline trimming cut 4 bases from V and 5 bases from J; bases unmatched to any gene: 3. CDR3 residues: CASSRDSDQPQHF. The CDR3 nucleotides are TGTGCCAGCAGCAGGGACAGTGATCAGCCCCAGCATTTT.

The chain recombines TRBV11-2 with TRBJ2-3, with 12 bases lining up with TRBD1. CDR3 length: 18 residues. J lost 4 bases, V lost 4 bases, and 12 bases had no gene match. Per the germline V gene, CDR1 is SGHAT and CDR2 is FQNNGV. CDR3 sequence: CASSSGSFGTGGADTQYF. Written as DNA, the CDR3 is TGTGCCAGCAGCTCCGGATCCTTCGGGACAGGGGGCGCAGATACGCAGTATTTT.

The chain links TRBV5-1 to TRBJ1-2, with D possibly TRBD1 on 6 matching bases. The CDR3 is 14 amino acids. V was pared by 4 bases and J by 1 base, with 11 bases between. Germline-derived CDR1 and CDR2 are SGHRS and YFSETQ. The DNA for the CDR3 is TGCGCCAGCAGCCCCGGACAGATTAACTATGGCTACACCTTC. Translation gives CASSPGQINYGYTF.

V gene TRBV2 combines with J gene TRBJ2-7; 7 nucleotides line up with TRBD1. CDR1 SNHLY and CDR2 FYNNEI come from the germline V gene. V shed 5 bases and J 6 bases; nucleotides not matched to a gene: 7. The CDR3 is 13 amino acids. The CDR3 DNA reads TGTGCCAGCAGTAGCGACAGGGTGGCCGAGCAGTACTTC. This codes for CASSSDRVAEQYF. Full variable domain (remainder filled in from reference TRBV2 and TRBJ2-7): EPEVTQTPSHQVTQMGQEVILRCVPISNHLYFYWYRQILGQKVEFLVSFYNNEISEKSEIFDDQFSVERPDGSNFTLKIRSTKLEDSAMYFCASSSDRVAEQYFGPGTRLTVT.

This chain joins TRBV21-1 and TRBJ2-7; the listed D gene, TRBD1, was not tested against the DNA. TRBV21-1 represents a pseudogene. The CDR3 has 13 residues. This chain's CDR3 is CASGRTETYEQYF. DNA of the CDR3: TGTGCCAGCGGACGGACAGAGACCTACGAGCAGTACTTC.

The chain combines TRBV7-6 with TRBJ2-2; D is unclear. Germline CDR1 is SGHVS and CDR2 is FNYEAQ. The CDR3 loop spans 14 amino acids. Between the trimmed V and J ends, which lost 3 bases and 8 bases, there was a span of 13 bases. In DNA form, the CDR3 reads TGTGCCAGCAGCTTTTACCCCCTTCAAGGGGAGCTGTTTTTT. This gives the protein CASSFYPLQGELFF.

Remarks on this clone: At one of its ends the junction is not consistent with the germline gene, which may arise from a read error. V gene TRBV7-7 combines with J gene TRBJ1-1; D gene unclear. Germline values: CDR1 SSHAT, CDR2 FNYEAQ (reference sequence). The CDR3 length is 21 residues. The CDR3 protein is CASSSSLPPYRDPGVCPEAFF. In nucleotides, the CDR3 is TGTGCTAGCAGCTCTAGCCTACCTCCCTACAGAGACCCCGGAGTTTGCCCTGAAGCTTTCTTT.

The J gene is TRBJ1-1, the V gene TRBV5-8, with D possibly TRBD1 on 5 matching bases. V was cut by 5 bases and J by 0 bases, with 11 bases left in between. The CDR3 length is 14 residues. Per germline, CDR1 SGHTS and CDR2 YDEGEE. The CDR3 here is CASREGNMNTEAFF. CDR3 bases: TGTGCCAGCAGGGAGGGGAATATGAACACTGAAGCTTTCTTT.

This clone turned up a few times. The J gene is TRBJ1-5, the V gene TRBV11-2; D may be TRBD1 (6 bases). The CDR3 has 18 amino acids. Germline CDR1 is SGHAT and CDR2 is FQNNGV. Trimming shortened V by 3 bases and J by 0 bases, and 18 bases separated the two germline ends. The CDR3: CASSLGGRKRNSNQPQHF. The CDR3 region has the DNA TGTGCCAGCAGCTTGGGGGGGCGGAAAAGGAATAGCAATCAGCCCCAGCATTTT.

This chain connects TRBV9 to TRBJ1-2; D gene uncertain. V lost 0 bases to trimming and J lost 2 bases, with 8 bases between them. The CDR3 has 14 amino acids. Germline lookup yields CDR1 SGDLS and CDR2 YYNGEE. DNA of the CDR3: TGTGCCAGCAGCGTAGCGGCAGGAAACTATGGCTACACCTTC. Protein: CASSVAAGNYGYTF.

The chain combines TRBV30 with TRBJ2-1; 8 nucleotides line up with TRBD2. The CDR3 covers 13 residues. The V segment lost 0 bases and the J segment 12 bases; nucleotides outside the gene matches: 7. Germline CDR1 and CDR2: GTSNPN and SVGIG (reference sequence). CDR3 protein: CAWSVLSRGGQFF. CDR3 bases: TGTGCCTGGAGTGTTCTGAGCCGGGGGGGGCAGTTCTTC.

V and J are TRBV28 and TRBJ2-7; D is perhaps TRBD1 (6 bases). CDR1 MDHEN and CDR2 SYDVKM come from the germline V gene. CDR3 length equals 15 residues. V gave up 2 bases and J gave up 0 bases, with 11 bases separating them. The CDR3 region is CASSLHRVASYEQYF. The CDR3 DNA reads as TGTGCCAGCAGTTTACACAGGGTGGCCTCCTACGAGCAGTACTTC.

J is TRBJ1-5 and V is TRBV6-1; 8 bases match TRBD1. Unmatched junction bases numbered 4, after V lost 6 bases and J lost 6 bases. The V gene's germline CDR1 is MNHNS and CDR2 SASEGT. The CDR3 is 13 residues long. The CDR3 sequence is CASSGQGSQPQHF. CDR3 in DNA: TGTGCCAGCAGCGGACAGGGAAGTCAGCCCCAGCATTTT.

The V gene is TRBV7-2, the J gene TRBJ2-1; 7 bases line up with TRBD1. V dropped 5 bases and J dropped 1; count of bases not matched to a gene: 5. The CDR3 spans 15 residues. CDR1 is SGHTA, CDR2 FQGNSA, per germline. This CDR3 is CASSQDRDSYNEQFF. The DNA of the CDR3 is TGTGCCAGCAGCCAAGACAGGGATTCCTACAATGAGCAGTTCTTC. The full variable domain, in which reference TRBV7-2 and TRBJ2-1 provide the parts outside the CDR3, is GAGVSQSPSNKVTEKGKDVELRCDPISGHTALYWYRQSLGQGLEFLIYFQGNSAPDKSGLPSDRFSAERTGGSVSTLTIQRTQQEDSAVYLCASSQDRDSYNEQFFGPGTRLTVL.

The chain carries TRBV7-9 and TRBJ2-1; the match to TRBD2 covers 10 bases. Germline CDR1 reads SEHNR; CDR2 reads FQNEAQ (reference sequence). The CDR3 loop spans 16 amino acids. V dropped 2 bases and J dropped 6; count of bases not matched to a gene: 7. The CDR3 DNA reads TGTGCCAGCAGCTTACCTAGCGGGAGAGCAGGCAATGAGCAGTTCTTC. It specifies CASSLPSGRAGNEQFF.

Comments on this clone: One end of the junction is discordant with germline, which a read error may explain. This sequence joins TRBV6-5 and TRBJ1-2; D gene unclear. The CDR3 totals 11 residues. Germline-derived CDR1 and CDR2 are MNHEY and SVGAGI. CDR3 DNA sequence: TGTGCCAGCAGTTCGCACTACGGCTACACCTTC. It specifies CASSSHYGYTF.

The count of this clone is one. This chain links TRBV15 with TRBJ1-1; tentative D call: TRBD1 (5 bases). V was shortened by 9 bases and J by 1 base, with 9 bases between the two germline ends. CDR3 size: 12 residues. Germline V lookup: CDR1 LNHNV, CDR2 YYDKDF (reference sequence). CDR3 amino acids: CATGTANTEAFF. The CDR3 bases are TGTGCCACAGGGACCGCGAACACTGAAGCTTTCTTT.

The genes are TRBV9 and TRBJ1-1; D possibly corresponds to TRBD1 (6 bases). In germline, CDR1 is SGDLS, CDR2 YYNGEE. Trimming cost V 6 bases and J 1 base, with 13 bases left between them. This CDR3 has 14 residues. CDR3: CASKSQGQNTEAFF. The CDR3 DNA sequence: TGTGCCAGCAAATCCCAGGGACAGAACACTGAAGCTTTCTTT.

Here the CDR3 reads CASSEGTGSGEKLFF. CDR3 sequence (DNA): TGTGCCAGCAGTGAAGGTACAGGGTCAGGAGAAAAACTGTTTTTT. V gene TRBV2 combines with J gene TRBJ1-4; a weak D match, TRBD1 (6 bases). Germline CDR1 reads SNHLY; CDR2 reads FYNNEI. CDR3 length equals 15 residues. Trimming shortened V by 1 base and J by 8 bases, and 14 bases separated the two germline ends.